This T cell receptor (beta chain) derives from a study of tumor-infiltrating lymphocytes in primary liver carcinoma (TCRdb year 2017). Background on the whole study: Between late 2015 and 2016, roughly five patients in China with histopathologically diagnosed primary liver carcinoma had their tumors surgically resected. Of the five patients (three men and two women, aged 30 to 69 years), four had hepatocellular carcinoma and one had combined HCC and intrahepatic cholangiocarcinoma. Reproducibility between technical replicate repertoires was high, with correlation coefficients above 0.95 and mean shared-clone rates approximately 0.88. The tumors of the five patients were staged as T1-T3 N0M0, with maximum diameters ranging from about 4.2 to 10 cm. The study combined TCRbeta repertoire sequencing, expression microarrays and whole-exome sequencing across five regions of each liver tumor, with adjacent normal tissue and blood. Each sample produced roughly 3.5 to 7.5 million productive TCRbeta reads, and read depth showed no significant difference between tissue types. A total of 35 specimens from 5 patients, comprising approximately 25 tumor regions, 5 adjacent noncancerous liver tissues and 5 peripheral blood samples, were covered by TCRbeta repertoire sequencing. Here is what the overall study found, with its caveats: Compared with blood, tumors had a significantly larger share of the repertoire taken up by the top 250 clones (p = 0.039). Comparison of CD4+ and CD8+ T cell repertoires was precluded by the use of bulk unsorted samples. Because sequencing covered only the TCR beta chain and unpaired alpha chains were not captured, true repertoire diversity is likely underestimated. Repertoire overlap was higher between tumor regions (mean around 36%) than tumor-adjacent (approximately 17%) or tumor-blood (about 14%) pairs, consistent with antigen-driven expansion. Only 4 or 5 patients were included in the study, and the authors note that the findings should be validated in a larger study.

Blood RNA was extracted from unsorted whole blood using TRIzol reagent, and germline DNA was obtained with the DNeasy Blood & Tissue kit. At the time of sampling, the patients were treatment-naive and had chronic HBV infection. Before surgery, approximately 4 milliliters of peripheral blood were drawn into K2EDTA tubes. Using a constant-region primer and ProtoScript II reverse transcriptase, TCRbeta-specific cDNA was reverse-transcribed from around 500 ng total RNA. Three nested multiplex PCR rounds, following a slightly modified ARM-PCR procedure, were used to build the TCRbeta libraries. Each of the first two PCR rounds ran for around 9 cycles and used multiplex TRBV1-TRBV30 forward primers together with a Cbeta reverse primer. Sample barcodes and Illumina adapters were attached in a final 25-cycle PCR using Deep VentR polymerase. Before sequencing, amplicons of 200-500 bp were gel-purified using a QIAquick gel extraction kit. TCRbeta amplicons were sequenced on an Illumina HiSeq 2500 with 250-bp paired-end reads. The authors' pipeline ran thus. Trimmomatic v0.33 was used to quality-trim the reads, and FLASH v1.2.11 was used to merge paired reads so that full CDR3 sequences could be recovered. MiGEC v1.2.1b assigned V, D and J germline segments to the rearranged TCRbeta sequences. VDJtools v1.0.0 computed clonotype statistics and Shannon-Wiener diversity indices. To cut down on sampling bias, every analysis after diversity analysis relied on just the 250 most abundant clonotypes from each sample. Clones were called with MiXCR by TCRdb after fastp trimmed the public reads at Q25, and only in-frame beta chains were retained. Under each unique CDR3 protein, matching rows form one entry showing the most common genes and DNA. The V and J calls here are based on TCRdb, not the publication. The sample table holds approximately 300,000 distinct CDR3 sequences, of which about 62% were seen once. The ten largest clones take up about 8.4% of the sample.

Deletion took 3 bases off V and 0 bases off J, with a span of 8 bases between the germline ends. The CDR3, from cysteine to phenylalanine, totals 13 residues. Only CDR3 DNA remains: 39 bases, in frame from the first base. Reading the germline V gene gives CDR1 SQVTM and CDR2 ANQGSEA. This clonotype was recorded many times. Its specific antigen is unknown. No base quality information exists; no much larger clone differs at one position. Sequenced: peripheral blood. The V gene is TRBV29-1 and the J gene is TRBJ1-1; no D gene is confidently identified. This TCR was recovered from a man aged 40-50 years with primary liver carcinoma and hepatitis B virus infection. The sequenced DNA is TGCAGCGTTGAGGTCCGACTGAACACTGAAGCTTTCTTT. Its coded protein is CSVEVRLNTEAFF.